This paragraph reports one T cell receptor (beta chain). The source of the sample is a study of blood T cell repertoires in COVID-19. Across the study: PBMCs, B-cell-depleted T cells, or T cells were the source of the cDNA or gDNA that made up the material.

Profiling relied on immunoSEQ multiplex PCR, and the TCRdb table lists in-frame clones only, not all of them. The top ten clones hold roughly 4% of a sample with fewer than 300,000 clones, approximately 85% of them seen once. V was trimmed by 6 bases and J by 6 bases, leaving 8 bases between them. CDR3 size: 12 residues. Per the germline V gene, CDR1 is MNHEY and CDR2 is SMNVEV (reference sequence). This receptor was taken from a woman in her twenties or thirties who had recovered from COVID-19. The specimen was PBMCs or T cells enriched from blood (not recorded which). This chain connects TRBV27 to TRBJ2-2; D uncertain. This CDR3 is CASSSPPGELFF. The DNA of the CDR3 is TGTGCCAGCAGCTCCCCCCCCGGGGAGCTGTTTTTT.